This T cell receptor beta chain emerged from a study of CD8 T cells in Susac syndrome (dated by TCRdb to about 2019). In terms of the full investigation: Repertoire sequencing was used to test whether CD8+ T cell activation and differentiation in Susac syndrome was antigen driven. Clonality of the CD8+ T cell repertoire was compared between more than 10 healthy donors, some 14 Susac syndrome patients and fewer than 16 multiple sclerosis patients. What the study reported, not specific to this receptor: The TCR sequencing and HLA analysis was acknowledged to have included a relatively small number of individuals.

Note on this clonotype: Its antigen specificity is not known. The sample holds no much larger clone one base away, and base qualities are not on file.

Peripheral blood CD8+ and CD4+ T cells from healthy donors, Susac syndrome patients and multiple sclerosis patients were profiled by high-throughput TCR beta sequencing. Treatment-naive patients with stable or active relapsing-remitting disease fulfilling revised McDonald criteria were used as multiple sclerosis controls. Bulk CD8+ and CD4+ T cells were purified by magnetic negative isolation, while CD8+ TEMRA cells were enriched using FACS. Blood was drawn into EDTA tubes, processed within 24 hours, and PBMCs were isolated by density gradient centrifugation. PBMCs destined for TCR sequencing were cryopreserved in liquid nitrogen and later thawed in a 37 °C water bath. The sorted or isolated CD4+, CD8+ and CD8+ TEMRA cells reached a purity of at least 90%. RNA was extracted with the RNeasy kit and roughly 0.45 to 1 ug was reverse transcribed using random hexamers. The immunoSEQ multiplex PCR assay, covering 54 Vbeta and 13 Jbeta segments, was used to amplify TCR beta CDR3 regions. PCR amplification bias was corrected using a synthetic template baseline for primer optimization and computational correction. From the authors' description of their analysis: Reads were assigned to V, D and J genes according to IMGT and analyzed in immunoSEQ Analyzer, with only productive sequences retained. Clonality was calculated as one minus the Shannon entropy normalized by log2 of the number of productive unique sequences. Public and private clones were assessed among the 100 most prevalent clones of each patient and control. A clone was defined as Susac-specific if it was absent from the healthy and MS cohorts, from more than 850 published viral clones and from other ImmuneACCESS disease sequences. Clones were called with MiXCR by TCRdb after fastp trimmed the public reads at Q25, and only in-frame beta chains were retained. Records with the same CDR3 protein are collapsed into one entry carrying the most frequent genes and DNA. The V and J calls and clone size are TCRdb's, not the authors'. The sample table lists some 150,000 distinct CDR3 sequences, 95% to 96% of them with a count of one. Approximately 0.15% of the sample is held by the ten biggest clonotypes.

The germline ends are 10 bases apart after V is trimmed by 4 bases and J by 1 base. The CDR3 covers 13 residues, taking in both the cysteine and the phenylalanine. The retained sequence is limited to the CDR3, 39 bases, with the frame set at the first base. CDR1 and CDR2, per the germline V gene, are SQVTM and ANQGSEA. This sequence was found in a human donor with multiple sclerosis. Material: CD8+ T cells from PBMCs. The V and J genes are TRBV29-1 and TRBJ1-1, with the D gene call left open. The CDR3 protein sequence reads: CSVGRIPNTEAFF. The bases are TGCAGCGTTGGGAGAATCCCGAACACTGAAGCTTTCTTT.